This note documents a single T cell receptor beta chain sequence. Its antigen is still unknown. Germline loops: CDR1 SQVTM, CDR2 ANQGSEA. The CDR3 extends over 12 amino acids. V lost 4 bases and J 8 bases, leaving 14 bases between the germline ends. The sample belongs to a study of cytomegalovirus exposure and HLA in healthy donors. Points from the study as a whole: Within a later analysis, the majority of CMV-associated TCR beta chains appeared HLA-restricted. Earlier analysis yielded a pattern in which most TCR beta V segments were productive about 90% or about 30% of the time. Associated with HLA alleles at 0.05 false discovery rate in a later analysis were 16,951 TCR beta sequences.

Primers: 60 Vbeta forward and 13 Jbeta reverse. Using immunoSEQ multiplex PCR, the repertoire was profiled, and TCRdb retains in-frame clones only, with some absent. The profile shows 150,000 to 250,000 clones, almost 85% of them singletons. Sequencing used PBMCs. The V gene is TRBV29-1, the J gene TRBJ1-2; D not certain. The sequence came from a woman aged 45 to 65 in good health and CMV-seronegative. CDR3 sequence: CSVGTARYGYTF. CDR3 DNA sequence: TGCAGCGTTGGAACAGCCCGCTACGGCTACACCTTC.